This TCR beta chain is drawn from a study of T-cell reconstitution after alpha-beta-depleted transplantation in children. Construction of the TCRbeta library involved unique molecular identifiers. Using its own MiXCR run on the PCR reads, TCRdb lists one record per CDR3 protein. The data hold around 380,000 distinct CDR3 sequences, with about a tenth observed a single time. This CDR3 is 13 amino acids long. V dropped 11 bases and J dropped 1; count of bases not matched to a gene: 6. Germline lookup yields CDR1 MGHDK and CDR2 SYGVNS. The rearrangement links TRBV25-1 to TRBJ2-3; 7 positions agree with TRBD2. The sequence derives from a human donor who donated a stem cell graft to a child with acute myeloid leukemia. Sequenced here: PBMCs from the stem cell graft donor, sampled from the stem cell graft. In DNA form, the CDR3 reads TGTGCCCTAAGGGAGGGCGGCACAGATACGCAGTATTTT. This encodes CALREGGTDTQYF.